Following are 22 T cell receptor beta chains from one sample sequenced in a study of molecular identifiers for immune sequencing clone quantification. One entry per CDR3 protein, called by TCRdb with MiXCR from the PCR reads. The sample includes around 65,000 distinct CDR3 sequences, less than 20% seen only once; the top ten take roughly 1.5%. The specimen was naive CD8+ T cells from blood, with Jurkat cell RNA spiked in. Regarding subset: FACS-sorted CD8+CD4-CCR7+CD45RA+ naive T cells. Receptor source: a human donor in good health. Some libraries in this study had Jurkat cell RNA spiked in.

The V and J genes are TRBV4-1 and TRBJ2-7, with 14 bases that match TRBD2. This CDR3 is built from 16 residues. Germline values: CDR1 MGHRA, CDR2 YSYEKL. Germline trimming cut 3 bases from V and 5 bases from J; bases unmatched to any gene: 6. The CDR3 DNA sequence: TGCGCCAGCAGCCAGACTAGCGGGAGGGCCCGGGACGAGCAGTACTTC. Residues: CASSQTSGRARDEQYF.

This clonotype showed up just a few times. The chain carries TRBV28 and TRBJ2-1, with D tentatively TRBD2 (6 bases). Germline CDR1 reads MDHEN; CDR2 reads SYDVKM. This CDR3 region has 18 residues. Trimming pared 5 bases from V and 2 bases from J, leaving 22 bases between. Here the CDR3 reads CASSLQTTLAQTYNEQFF. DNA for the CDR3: TGTGCCAGCAGTCTCCAGACTACGCTAGCGCAAACCTACAATGAGCAGTTCTTC.

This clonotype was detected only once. The CDR3 region has the DNA TGTGCCAGCAGTCATAGGACCACCCAAGTCAAAAACATTCAGTACTTC. It is translated as CASSHRTTQVKNIQYF. The chain recombines TRBV28 with TRBJ2-4; D is undetermined. V was shortened by 5 bases and J by 3 bases, with 17 bases between the two germline ends. The CDR3 totals 16 residues. The germline gives CDR1 MDHEN, CDR2 SYDVKM.

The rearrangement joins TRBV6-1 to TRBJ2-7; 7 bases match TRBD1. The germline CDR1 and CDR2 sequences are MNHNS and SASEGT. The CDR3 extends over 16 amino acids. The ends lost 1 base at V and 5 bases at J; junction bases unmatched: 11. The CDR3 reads CASSEVGTALWDEQYF. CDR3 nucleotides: TGTGCCAGCAGTGAAGTGGGGACAGCTTTGTGGGACGAGCAGTACTTC.

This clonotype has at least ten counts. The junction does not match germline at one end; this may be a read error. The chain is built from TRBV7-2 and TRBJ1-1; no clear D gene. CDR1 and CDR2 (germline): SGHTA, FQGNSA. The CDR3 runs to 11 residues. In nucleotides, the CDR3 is TGTGCCAGCAGCTTAGGAAAGGACGACCAATTT. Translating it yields CASSLGKDDQF.

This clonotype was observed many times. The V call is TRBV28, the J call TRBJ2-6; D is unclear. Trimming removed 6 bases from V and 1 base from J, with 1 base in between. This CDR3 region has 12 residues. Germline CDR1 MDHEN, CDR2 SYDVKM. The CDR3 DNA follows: TGTGCCAGCAGATCTGGGGCCAACGTCCTGACTTTC. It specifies CASRSGANVLTF. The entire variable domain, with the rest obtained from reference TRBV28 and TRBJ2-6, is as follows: DVKVTQSSRYLVKRTGEKVFLECVQDMDHENMFWYRQDPGLGLRLIYFSYDVKMKEKGDIPEGYSVSREKKERFSLILESASTNQTSMYLCASRSGANVLTFGAGSRLTVL.

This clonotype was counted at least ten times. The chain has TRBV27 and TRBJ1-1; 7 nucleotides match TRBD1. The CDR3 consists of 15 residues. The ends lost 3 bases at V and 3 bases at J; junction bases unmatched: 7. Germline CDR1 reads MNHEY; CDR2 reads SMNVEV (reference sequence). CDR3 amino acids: CASSLVRGWDTEAFF. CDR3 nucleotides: TGTGCCAGCAGTTTGGTCAGGGGGTGGGACACTGAAGCTTTCTTT.

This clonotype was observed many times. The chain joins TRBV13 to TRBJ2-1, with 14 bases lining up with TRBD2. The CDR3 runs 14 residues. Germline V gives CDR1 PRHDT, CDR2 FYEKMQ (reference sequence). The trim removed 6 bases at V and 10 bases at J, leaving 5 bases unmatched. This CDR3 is CASRGLAGGEEQFF. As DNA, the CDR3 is TGTGCCAGCAGAGGACTAGCGGGGGGCGAAGAGCAGTTCTTC.

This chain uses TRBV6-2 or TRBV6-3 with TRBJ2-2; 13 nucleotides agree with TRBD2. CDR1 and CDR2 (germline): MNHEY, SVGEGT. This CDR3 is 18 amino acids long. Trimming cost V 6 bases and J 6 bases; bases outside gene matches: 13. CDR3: CASSPRAGLAGEAGELFF. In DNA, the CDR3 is TGTGCCAGCAGCCCTCGCGCAGGACTAGCGGGAGAAGCCGGGGAGCTGTTTTTT.

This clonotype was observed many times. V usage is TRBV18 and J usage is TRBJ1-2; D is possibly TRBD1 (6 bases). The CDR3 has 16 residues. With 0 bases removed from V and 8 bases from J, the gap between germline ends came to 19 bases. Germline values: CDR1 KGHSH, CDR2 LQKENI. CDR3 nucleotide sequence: TGTGCCAGCTCACCACCCCAGTTACCAGGGGTGAGCGGCTACACCTTC. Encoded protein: CASSPPQLPGVSGYTF.

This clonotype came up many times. The DNA of the CDR3 is TGTGCCAGCAGCTTAGCGGAGGGGGCGTTCACTGAAGCTTTCTTT. The encoded protein is CASSLAEGAFTEAFF. This sequence joins TRBV7-9 and TRBJ1-1; 7 bases map to TRBD1. The V gene's germline CDR1 is SEHNR and CDR2 FQNEAQ (reference sequence). The V gene end was trimmed by 0 bases and the J gene end by 4 bases; junction bases not matched to a gene: 5. CDR3 length: 15 amino acids.

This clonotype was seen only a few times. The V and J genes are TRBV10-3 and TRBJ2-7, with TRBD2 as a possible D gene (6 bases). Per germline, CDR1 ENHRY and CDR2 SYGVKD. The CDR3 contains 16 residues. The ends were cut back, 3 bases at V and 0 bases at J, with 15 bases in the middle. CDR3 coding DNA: TGTGCCATCAGTGACTTAGAGCGGGCAAGCTCCTACGAGCAGTACTTC. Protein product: CAISDLERASSYEQYF.

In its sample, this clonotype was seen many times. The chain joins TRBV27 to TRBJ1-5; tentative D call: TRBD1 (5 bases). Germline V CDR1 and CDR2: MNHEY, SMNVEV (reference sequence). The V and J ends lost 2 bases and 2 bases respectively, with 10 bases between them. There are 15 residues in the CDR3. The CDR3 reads CASSLLGLGNQPQHF. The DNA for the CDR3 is TGTGCCAGCAGTTTACTGGGGCTAGGCAATCAGCCCCAGCATTTT.

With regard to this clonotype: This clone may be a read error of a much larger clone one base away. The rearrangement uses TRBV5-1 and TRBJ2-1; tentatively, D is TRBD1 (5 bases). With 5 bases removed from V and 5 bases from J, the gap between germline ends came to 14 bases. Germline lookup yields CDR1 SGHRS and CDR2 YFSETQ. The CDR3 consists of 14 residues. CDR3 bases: TGCGCCAGCAGAACAGGCAGGACCGACAATGAGCAGTTCTTC. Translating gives CASRTGRTDNEQFF.

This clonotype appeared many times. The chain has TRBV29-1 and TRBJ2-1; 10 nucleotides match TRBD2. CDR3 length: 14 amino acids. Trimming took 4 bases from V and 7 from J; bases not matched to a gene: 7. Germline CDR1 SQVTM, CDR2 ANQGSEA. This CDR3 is CSVATSGIGNEQFF. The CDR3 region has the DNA TGCAGCGTTGCCACTAGCGGGATAGGGAATGAGCAGTTCTTC.

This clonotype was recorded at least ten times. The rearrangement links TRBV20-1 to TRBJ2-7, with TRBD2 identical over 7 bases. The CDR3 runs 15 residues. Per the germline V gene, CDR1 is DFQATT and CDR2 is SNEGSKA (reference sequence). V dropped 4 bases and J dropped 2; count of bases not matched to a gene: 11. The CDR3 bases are TGCAGTGCTACTGGGGCGGGACTACCTCCCTACGAGCAGTACTTC. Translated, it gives CSATGAGLPPYEQYF.

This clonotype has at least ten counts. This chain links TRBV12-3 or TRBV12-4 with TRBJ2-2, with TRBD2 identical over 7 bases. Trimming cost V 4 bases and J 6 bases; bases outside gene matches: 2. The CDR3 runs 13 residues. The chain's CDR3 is CASSSAGAGELFF. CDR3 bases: TGTGCCAGCAGTTCGGCGGGGGCCGGGGAGCTGTTTTTT.

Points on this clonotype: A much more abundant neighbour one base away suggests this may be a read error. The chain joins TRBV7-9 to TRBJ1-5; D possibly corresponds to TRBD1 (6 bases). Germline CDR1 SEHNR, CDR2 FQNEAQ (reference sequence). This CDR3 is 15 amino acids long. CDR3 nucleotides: TGTGCCAGCAGCTTTGGGGGGCTAAGCAATCGGCCCCAGCATTTT. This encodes CASSFGGLSNRPQHF.

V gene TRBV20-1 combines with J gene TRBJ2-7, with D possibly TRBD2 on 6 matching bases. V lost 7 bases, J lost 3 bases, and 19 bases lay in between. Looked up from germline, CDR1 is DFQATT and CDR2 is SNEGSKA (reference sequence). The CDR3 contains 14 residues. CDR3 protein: CSVDGSGFDYEQYF. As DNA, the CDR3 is TGCAGTGTGGACGGGAGCGGGTTTGACTACGAGCAGTACTTC.

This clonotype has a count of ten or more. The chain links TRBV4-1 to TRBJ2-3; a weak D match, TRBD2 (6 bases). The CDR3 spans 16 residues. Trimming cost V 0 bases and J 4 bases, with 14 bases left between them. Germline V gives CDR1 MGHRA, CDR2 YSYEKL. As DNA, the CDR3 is TGCGCCAGCAGCCAAGAAACGGGAGTTCCCCCAGATACGCAGTATTTT. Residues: CASSQETGVPPDTQYF.

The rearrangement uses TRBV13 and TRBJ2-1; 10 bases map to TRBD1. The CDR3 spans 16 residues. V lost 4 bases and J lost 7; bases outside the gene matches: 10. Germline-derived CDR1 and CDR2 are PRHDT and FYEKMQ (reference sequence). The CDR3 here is CASSSSSGQGWNEQFF. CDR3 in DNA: TGTGCCAGCAGCTCTAGCTCGGGACAGGGGTGGAATGAGCAGTTCTTC.

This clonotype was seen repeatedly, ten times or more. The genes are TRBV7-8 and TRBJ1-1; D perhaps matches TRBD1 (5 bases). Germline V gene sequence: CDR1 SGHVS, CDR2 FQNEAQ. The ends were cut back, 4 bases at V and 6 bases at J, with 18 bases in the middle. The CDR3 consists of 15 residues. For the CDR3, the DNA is TGTGCCAGCAGCTCGCGGGACGGACCTTTGTCTGAAGCTTTCTTT. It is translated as CASSSRDGPLSEAFF. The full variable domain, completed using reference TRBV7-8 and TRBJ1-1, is GAGVSQSPRYKVAKRGQDVALRCDPISGHVSLFWYQQALGQGPEFLTYFQNEAQLDKSGLPSDRFFAERPEGSVSTLKIQRTQQEDSAVYLCASSSRDGPLSEAFFGQGTRLTVV.